A selection of T cell receptor beta chains follows, all from one sample in a study of cytomegalovirus exposure and HLA in healthy donors. Sequencing used immunoSEQ multiplex PCR; TCRdb keeps in-frame clones, though not all of them. The sample contains 150,000 to 200,000 clones, 65% to 85% of which appear only once. The sample consisted of PBMCs. The receptors here all came from a man aged 60 to 75 in good health and CMV-seronegative. CDR3s include the opening cysteine and the closing phenylalanine or tryptophan. Each record gives: J gene, D gene, V gene, clone size, CDR3 DNA, CDR3 protein. D genes are given only for firm matches. Clone size is stated in some rows and not others, as once, few, many or a class when expanded.

j_gene: TRBJ2-7; d_gene: .; v_gene: TRBV27; abundance: .; CDR3nt: TGTGCCAGCAGTTTAACGGGGATCCACGAGCAGTACTTC; CDR3aa: CASSLTGIHEQYF
j_gene: TRBJ2-7; d_gene: .; v_gene: TRBV7-9; abundance: .; CDR3nt: TGTGCCAGCAGCTTTGGGGGCAGCGACGAGCAGTACTTC; CDR3aa: CASSFGGSDEQYF
j_gene: TRBJ1-2; d_gene: TRBD1; v_gene: TRBV9; abundance: .; CDR3nt: TGTGCCAGCAGCCCCCTGACCCAGACAGGGTGGGTTGGCTACACCTTC; CDR3aa: CASSPLTQTGWVGYTF
j_gene: TRBJ2-7; d_gene: TRBD2; v_gene: TRBV4-1; abundance: .; CDR3nt: TGCGCCAGCAGCCAACTAGCGGACCTATCCTACGAGCAGTACTTC; CDR3aa: CASSQLADLSYEQYF
j_gene: TRBJ2-7; d_gene: TRBD1; v_gene: TRBV11-3; abundance: .; CDR3nt: TGTGCCAGCAGCTTATCGGGACAGGGTACCTACGAGCAGTACTTC; CDR3aa: CASSLSGQGTYEQYF
j_gene: TRBJ2-7; d_gene: TRBD1; v_gene: TRBV7-9; abundance: .; CDR3nt: TGTGCCAGCAGCTTAGCAGGACAGGTCTACGAGCAGTACTTC; CDR3aa: CASSLAGQVYEQYF
j_gene: TRBJ1-2; d_gene: .; v_gene: TRBV6-5; abundance: .; CDR3nt: TGTGCCAGCAGTCCGGACGGGGTTAGGGATGGCTACACCTTC; CDR3aa: CASSPDGVRDGYTF
j_gene: TRBJ1-5; d_gene: TRBD1; v_gene: TRBV28; abundance: .; CDR3nt: TGTGCCAGCAGTTTATTGCAGGGGGAACAGCCCCAGCATTTT; CDR3aa: CASSLLQGEQPQHF
j_gene: TRBJ1-5; d_gene: .; v_gene: TRBV6-1; abundance: .; CDR3nt: TGTGCCAGCAGTGAATTGAGGGCGGGCAATCAGCCCCAGCATTTT; CDR3aa: CASSELRAGNQPQHF
j_gene: TRBJ2-6; d_gene: .; v_gene: TRBV27; abundance: .; CDR3nt: TGTGCCAGCAGTTTTCTGAGGGCTGGGGCCAACGTCCTGACTTTC; CDR3aa: CASSFLRAGANVLTF
j_gene: TRBJ2-3; d_gene: .; v_gene: TRBV14; abundance: .; CDR3nt: TGTGCCAGCAGCCAAGGTGGACACCTTCAAGATACGCAGTATTTT; CDR3aa: CASSQGGHLQDTQYF
j_gene: TRBJ2-1; d_gene: TRBD1; v_gene: TRBV7-6; abundance: .; CDR3nt: TGTGCCAGCAGCTTAGAACAGGGGGTTTACAATGAGCAGTTCTTC; CDR3aa: CASSLEQGVYNEQFF
j_gene: TRBJ2-7; d_gene: TRBD2; v_gene: TRBV28; abundance: .; CDR3nt: TGTGCCAGCAGCCGACTAGCGGGGGGTCTTGTGGAGCAGTACTTC; CDR3aa: CASSRLAGGLVEQYF
j_gene: TRBJ1-1; d_gene: .; v_gene: TRBV6-1; abundance: once; CDR3nt: TGTGCCAGCAGGTTAGGAGGGGAGATGACTGAAGCTTTCTTT; CDR3aa: CASRLGGEMTEAFF
j_gene: TRBJ2-1; d_gene: .; v_gene: TRBV28; abundance: once; CDR3nt: TGTGCCAGCAGTTCCAGGACTTCTCACAATGAGCAGTTCTTC; CDR3aa: CASSSRTSHNEQFF
j_gene: TRBJ2-5; d_gene: TRBD2; v_gene: TRBV30; abundance: .; CDR3nt: TGTGCCTGGAGCCCCGGGGTAGCGGGGGGACGGGGGGAGACCCAGTACTTC; CDR3aa: CAWSPGVAGGRGETQYF
j_gene: TRBJ2-1; d_gene: .; v_gene: TRBV6-5; abundance: .; CDR3nt: TGTGCCACTAGAAGGGGGGGCCCCTACAATGAGCAGTTCTTC; CDR3aa: CATRRGGPYNEQFF
j_gene: TRBJ1-2; d_gene: TRBD1; v_gene: TRBV10-3; abundance: .; CDR3nt: TGTGCCATAGCTCAGGGGACAGGGGAGTTTTTTGGTGGCTACACCTTC; CDR3aa: CAIAQGTGEFFGGYTF
j_gene: TRBJ1-5; d_gene: .; v_gene: TRBV7-9; abundance: .; CDR3nt: TGTGCCAGCAGCTTAGCACAGAATCAGCCCCAGCATTTT; CDR3aa: CASSLAQNQPQHF
j_gene: TRBJ2-7; d_gene: TRBD1; v_gene: TRBV28; abundance: .; CDR3nt: TGTGCCACCCGGGACAGTACCTACGAGCAGTACTTC; CDR3aa: CATRDSTYEQYF
j_gene: TRBJ1-1; d_gene: TRBD1; v_gene: TRBV28; abundance: .; CDR3nt: TGTGCCAGCAGTGCAAGGGACAGCGCCCTGGACACTGAAGCTTTCTTT; CDR3aa: CASSARDSALDTEAFF
j_gene: TRBJ1-3; d_gene: .; v_gene: TRBV5-1; abundance: .; CDR3nt: TGCGCCAGCAGCTTGGGGCTCAGAAACACCATATATTTT; CDR3aa: CASSLGLRNTIYF
j_gene: TRBJ2-7; d_gene: TRBD2; v_gene: TRBV5-4; abundance: .; CDR3nt: TGTGCCAGCAGCTTGGGAGCGGGAGGCCAGTACGAGCAGTACTTC; CDR3aa: CASSLGAGGQYEQYF
j_gene: TRBJ1-1; d_gene: TRBD1; v_gene: TRBV15; abundance: .; CDR3nt: TGTGCCACCAGCCCCCGGGACAGGGTTTCGGGCACTGAAGCTTTCTTT; CDR3aa: CATSPRDRVSGTEAFF
j_gene: TRBJ2-1; d_gene: TRBD1; v_gene: TRBV14; abundance: .; CDR3nt: TGTGCCAGCAGCCATTTAGGTGGACAGGGATCGGGCACTGTTGGGCAGTTCTTC; CDR3aa: CASSHLGGQGSGTVGQFF
j_gene: TRBJ2-3; d_gene: TRBD1; v_gene: TRBV6-4; abundance: .; CDR3nt: TGTGCCAGCGGGAGACAGGGGAGTAGCACAGATACGCAGTATTTT; CDR3aa: CASGRQGSSTDTQYF
j_gene: TRBJ2-2; d_gene: .; v_gene: TRBV10-3; abundance: .; CDR3nt: TGTGCCATTACAGGCGAGAACACCGGGGAGCTGTTTTTT; CDR3aa: CAITGENTGELFF
j_gene: TRBJ2-1; d_gene: .; v_gene: TRBV15; abundance: once; CDR3nt: TGTGCCACCAGCAGAGATTTGCTAGCGCCTTACAATGAGCAGTTCTTC; CDR3aa: CATSRDLLAPYNEQFF
j_gene: TRBJ2-7; d_gene: .; v_gene: TRBV6-1; abundance: .; CDR3nt: TGTGCCAGCAGTGAATGGGGACTCGCCTACGAGCAGTACTTC; CDR3aa: CASSEWGLAYEQYF
j_gene: TRBJ1-5; d_gene: .; v_gene: TRBV4-3; abundance: .; CDR3nt: TGCGCCAGCAGCCAAACTTATGGCAATCAGCCCCAGCATTTT; CDR3aa: CASSQTYGNQPQHF
j_gene: TRBJ2-1; d_gene: TRBD2; v_gene: TRBV2; abundance: .; CDR3nt: TGTGCCAGCAGGGGACTAGCGGGGGGTGGGACCAGGGATGAGCAGTTCTTC; CDR3aa: CASRGLAGGGTRDEQFF
j_gene: TRBJ2-3; d_gene: TRBD2; v_gene: TRBV7-9; abundance: .; CDR3nt: TGTGCCAGCAGCTTCTCGCGGGGGGCCGCAGATACGCAGTATTTT; CDR3aa: CASSFSRGAADTQYF
j_gene: TRBJ2-5; d_gene: .; v_gene: TRBV7-2; abundance: once; CDR3nt: TGTGCCAGCAGTCCGGGCGGGGTTCGAGTCCAAGAGACCCAGTACTTC; CDR3aa: CASSPGGVRVQETQYF
j_gene: TRBJ2-1; d_gene: TRBD2; v_gene: TRBV2; abundance: .; CDR3nt: TGTGCCAGCCGCATCCTTAGCGGGCACGACAATGAGCAGTTCTTC; CDR3aa: CASRILSGHDNEQFF
j_gene: TRBJ2-1; d_gene: .; v_gene: TRBV9; abundance: .; CDR3nt: TGTGCCAGCAGCGACCGCGGGGTGGCCTACAATGAGCAGTTCTTC; CDR3aa: CASSDRGVAYNEQFF
j_gene: TRBJ2-2; d_gene: .; v_gene: TRBV28; abundance: few; CDR3nt: TGTGCCAGCGGGAGGACGGCACGGCTTTCTTCGGAGCTGTTTTTT; CDR3aa: CASGRTARLSSELFF
j_gene: TRBJ2-5; d_gene: TRBD2; v_gene: TRBV10-3; abundance: .; CDR3nt: TGTGCCACCGCACGGGGGGGCACGTGGGAGACCCAGTACTTC; CDR3aa: CATARGGTWETQYF
j_gene: TRBJ2-2; d_gene: .; v_gene: TRBV11-3; abundance: .; CDR3nt: TGTGCCAGCAGCTTAGCAGTCACCGGGGAGCTATTTTTT; CDR3aa: CASSLAVTGELFF
j_gene: TRBJ2-2; d_gene: TRBD1; v_gene: TRBV6-8; abundance: few; CDR3nt: TGTGCCAGCAGTTACGGGACAGAGGCGAACACCGGGGAGCTGTTTTTT; CDR3aa: CASSYGTEANTGELFF
j_gene: TRBJ1-2; d_gene: .; v_gene: TRBV19; abundance: .; CDR3nt: TGTGCCAGTAGTACCCGGGACACCTATGGCTACACCTTC; CDR3aa: CASSTRDTYGYTF
j_gene: TRBJ2-1; d_gene: TRBD2; v_gene: TRBV5-8; abundance: .; CDR3nt: TGTGCCAGCAGCTCTGGGACTAGCGGGAGTAGGGATGAGCAGTTCTTC; CDR3aa: CASSSGTSGSRDEQFF
j_gene: TRBJ1-2; d_gene: .; v_gene: TRBV2; abundance: .; CDR3nt: TGTGCCAGCAGCGAGGGAGGGGGCTATGGCTACACCTTC; CDR3aa: CASSEGGGYGYTF
j_gene: TRBJ1-2; d_gene: .; v_gene: TRBV5-8; abundance: once; CDR3nt: TGTGCCAGCAGCTTGATCGTAGGTGTTGGGTTTGTGCAGGAGGGCTATGGCTACACCTTC; CDR3aa: CASSLIVGVGFVQEGYGYTF
j_gene: TRBJ1-2; d_gene: .; v_gene: TRBV4-1; abundance: .; CDR3nt: TGCGCCAGCAGCCAACCTACTACAGGGTTCTATGGCTACACCTTC; CDR3aa: CASSQPTTGFYGYTF
j_gene: TRBJ1-4; d_gene: .; v_gene: TRBV7-9; abundance: once; CDR3nt: TGTTCCAGCAGCTTAGTGGCAGACATCGCTAATGAAAAACTGTTTTTT; CDR3aa: CSSSLVADIANEKLFF
j_gene: TRBJ2-1; d_gene: TRBD1; v_gene: TRBV30; abundance: .; CDR3nt: TGTGCCTACAGGGGACAGGGGAGTAATGAGCAGTTCTTC; CDR3aa: CAYRGQGSNEQFF
j_gene: TRBJ1-4; d_gene: TRBD1; v_gene: TRBV7-2; abundance: .; CDR3nt: TGTGCCAGCAGCCCGTTGGGACAGGGCCGCGAAAAACTGTTTTTT; CDR3aa: CASSPLGQGREKLFF